One and the same sample provided the 9 T cell receptor beta chains below, sequenced in a study of blood T cell repertoires in COVID-19. Sequencing was performed with immunoSEQ multiplex PCR; in TCRdb, only in-frame clones are kept and a portion is missing. The data hold about 180,000 clones, with more than 75% observed a single time. Input material: peripheral blood. These receptor sequences come from a person aged 70 to 79 with COVID-19, enrolled during active disease.

This chain joins TRBV4-3 and TRBJ2-2; D is ambiguous. V lost 0 bases to trimming and J lost 6 bases, with 14 bases between them. CDR1 is LGHNA and CDR2 is YSLEER in the germline V gene. This CDR3 is built from 16 residues. The CDR3 loop is CASSQERPQVAGELFF. For the CDR3, the DNA is TGCGCCAGCAGCCAAGAACGTCCGCAGGTAGCCGGGGAGCTGTTTTTT.

The chain links TRBV3-1 (or the pseudogene TRBV3-2) to TRBJ2-1; 7 bases match TRBD2. Trimming took 2 bases from V and 0 from J; bases not matched to a gene: 4. Germline assignment: CDR1 LGHDT and CDR2 YNNKEL (reference sequence). The CDR3 consists of 16 residues. The CDR3 here is CASSQQAGTSYNEQFF. CDR3 coding DNA: TGTGCCAGCAGCCAACAAGCGGGGACCTCCTACAATGAGCAGTTCTTC.

The CDR3 is CASSFDRGQSETQYF. The CDR3 DNA is TGTGCCAGCAGTTTCGACAGGGGGCAATCGGAGACCCAGTACTTC. This rearrangement joins TRBV2 to TRBJ2-5, with 10 bases identical to TRBD1. The CDR3 has 15 residues. Germline V gene lookup returns CDR1 SNHLY and CDR2 FYNNEI. The V gene end was trimmed by 5 bases and the J gene end by 5 bases; junction bases not matched to a gene: 8.

The chain uses TRBV11-2 and TRBJ1-1; 10 nucleotides agree with TRBD1. V was pared by 5 bases and J by 4 bases, with 7 bases of the junction left unmatched. The CDR3 totals 15 residues. CDR1 and CDR2 from the germline V gene are SGHAT and FQNNGV. The CDR3: CASSTQTGGSTEAFF. In nucleotides, the CDR3 is TGTGCCAGCAGCACACAGACAGGGGGCAGCACTGAAGCTTTCTTT.

The rearrangement uses TRBV27 and TRBJ2-2; D possibly corresponds to TRBD2 (5 bases). V was cut by 10 bases and J by 7 bases, with 22 bases left in between. From germline, CDR1 is MNHEY and CDR2 SMNVEV (reference sequence). There are 15 residues in the CDR3. CDR3 amino acids: CAIKGGRSGGGELFF. CDR3 coding DNA: TGTGCCATCAAAGGAGGACGTTCGGGCGGCGGGGAGCTGTTTTTT.

The chain joins TRBV9 to TRBJ2-3, with TRBD2 matching over 9 bases. The V and J ends lost 3 bases and 5 bases, in that order; junction bases with no gene match: 4. Per the germline V gene, CDR1 is SGDLS and CDR2 is YYNGEE. This CDR3 has 14 residues. The CDR3 coding sequence is TGTGCCAGCAGCGGTAGCGGGAGCGGAGATACGCAGTATTTT. Its translation is CASSGSGSGDTQYF.

The V and J genes are TRBV7-9 and TRBJ2-3; 10 nucleotides line up with TRBD2. CDR1 is SEHNR, CDR2 FQNEAQ, per germline (reference sequence). The CDR3 consists of 16 residues. Trimming took 5 bases from V and 3 from J; bases not matched to a gene: 8. The CDR3 region has the DNA TGTGCCAGCAGCCAAAAGCGGGGGGGTCAAACAGATACGCAGTATTTT. Protein sequence: CASSQKRGGQTDTQYF.

V is TRBV6-5 and J is TRBJ1-6; 7 positions agree with TRBD1. CDR1 is MNHEY, CDR2 SVGAGI, per germline. V lost 6 bases, J lost 5 bases, and 7 bases stayed unmatched. This CDR3 region has 15 residues. The DNA of the CDR3 is TGTGCCAGCAGACAACTTACAGGGGATAATTCACCCCTCCACTTT. It yields the protein CASRQLTGDNSPLHF.

This rearrangement joins TRBV7-9 to TRBJ1-1; D possibly corresponds to TRBD1 (5 bases). With 5 bases removed from V and 6 bases from J, the gap between germline ends came to 16 bases. This CDR3 contains 14 residues. Germline V gene data show CDR1 as SEHNR and CDR2 as FQNEAQ (reference sequence). This CDR3 is CASSVGSIGAEAFF. DNA of the CDR3: TGTGCCAGCAGCGTAGGAAGTATAGGGGCTGAAGCTTTCTTT.